This T cell receptor beta chain came from a study of cytomegalovirus exposure and HLA in healthy donors. Study-level results: The dataset shows that most TCR sequences were rare, while some public TCRs occurred in many donors. In an earlier analysis, about 87% or about 30%: the productive usage of most TCR beta V segments. Upon later analysis, TCR association rates were observed to vary by HLA locus, being highest for DRB1 and lowest for HLA-C. CMV serostatus was the only immune exposure information that was available.

For this clone: Its antigen is undetermined.

This CDR3 contains 15 residues. The germline V gene has CDR1 SGHNT and CDR2 YYREEE (reference sequence). Trimming at V came to 2 bases and at J to 4 bases, leaving 8 bases not matched to a gene. PCR used 60 Vbeta primers and 13 Jbeta primers. Libraries were prepared by immunoSEQ multiplex PCR; TCRdb keeps only in-frame clonotypes and omits some of them. The sample has around 140,000 clones; around 79% are singletons. What was sequenced was PBMCs. The gene calls are TRBV5-4 and TRBJ2-7; 8 bases fit TRBD1. The TCR comes from a woman in her thirties or forties in good health and CMV-seronegative. CDR3 sequence: CASSFRRQGKYEQYF. In DNA form, the CDR3 reads TGTGCCAGCAGCTTCAGGAGACAGGGGAAATACGAGCAGTACTTC.